The 18 T cell receptor beta chains below all came from one sample that was sequenced in a study of cytomegalovirus exposure and HLA in healthy donors. The PCR had 60 Vbeta and 13 Jbeta primers. Using immunoSEQ multiplex PCR, the repertoire was profiled, and TCRdb retains in-frame clones only, with some absent. The sample lists over 150,000 clones; 79% were seen once. Sequenced input: PBMCs. The receptors derive from a girl aged 10 to 17 in good health and CMV-seropositive.

This clone was seen once. This chain uses TRBV5-4 with TRBJ1-1, with a possible D match to TRBD1 (5 bases). Trimming cost V 7 bases and J 1 base, with 11 bases left between them. The germline CDR1 and CDR2 sequences are SGHNT and YYREEE (reference sequence). The CDR3 has 13 amino acids. Written as DNA, the CDR3 is TGTGCCAGCGGCCCAAGGGGGAACACTGAAGCTTTCTTT. Protein sequence: CASGPRGNTEAFF.

DNA for the CDR3: TGTGCCAGCAGCCCGATCGGGACAGAAGAGACCCAGTACTTC. This sequence encodes CASSPIGTEETQYF. The chain employs TRBV5-6 and TRBJ2-5, with 7 positions matching TRBD1. V gave up 4 bases and J gave up 3 bases; unmatched junction bases: 6. CDR3 length equals 14 residues. Germline CDR1 is SGHDT and CDR2 is YYEEEE. Using reference TRBV5-6 and TRBJ2-5 for the parts outside the CDR3, the full variable domain is DAGVTQSPTHLIKTRGQQVTLRCSPKSGHDTVSWYQQALGQGPQFIFQYYEEEERQRGNFPDRFSGHQFPNYSSELNVNALLLGDSALYLCASSPIGTEETQYFGPGTRLLVL.

The rearrangement links TRBV13 to TRBJ2-2, with 9 bases aligning to TRBD1. V lost 7 bases, J lost 7 bases, and 10 bases stayed unmatched. Looked up from germline, CDR1 is PRHDT and CDR2 is FYEKMQ (reference sequence). The CDR3 spans 15 residues. CDR3 in amino acids: CASIPGTGKVGELFF. CDR3 DNA: TGTGCCAGCATCCCCGGGACAGGGAAGGTCGGGGAGCTGTTTTTT.

This chain joins TRBV11-2 and TRBJ2-7; D remains unclear. V gave up 1 base and J gave up 3 bases, with 7 bases separating them. This CDR3 region has 13 residues. Germline CDR1 SGHAT, CDR2 FQNNGV. The CDR3 DNA sequence: TGTGCCAGCAGCTTAGCTCCCAGCTACGAGCAGTACTTC. This gives the protein CASSLAPSYEQYF.

This clone came up once. The chain has TRBV6-6 and TRBJ2-7; TRBD2 matches at 15 bases. Trimming cost V 6 bases and J 4 bases; bases outside gene matches: 4. The CDR3 has 15 residues. Germline V gene data show CDR1 as MNHNY and CDR2 as SVGAGI (reference sequence). CDR3 in amino acids: CASRRTSGGDYEQYF. The CDR3 DNA reads TGTGCCAGCAGGAGGACTAGCGGGGGGGATTACGAGCAGTACTTC.

This clone was observed a handful of times. DNA of the CDR3: TGTGCCAGCAGTCGAAACAGGGATGGAAACACCATATATTTT. Protein product: CASSRNRDGNTIYF. This rearrangement joins TRBV6-6 to TRBJ1-3; tentatively, D is TRBD1 (6 bases). V dropped 5 bases and J dropped 3 bases, with 11 bases sitting between them. Germline CDR1 and CDR2: MNHNY and SVGAGI (reference sequence). This CDR3 contains 14 residues.

The chain recombines TRBV9 with TRBJ2-5; TRBD2 matches at 8 bases. With V trimmed by 3 bases and J by 1 base, 5 bases remained unmatched. Germline V gene lookup returns CDR1 SGDLS and CDR2 YYNGEE. The CDR3 contains 15 residues. Here the CDR3 DNA reads TGTGCCAGCAGCGATAGCGGGACCCGCCAAGAGACCCAGTACTTC. It specifies CASSDSGTRQETQYF.

Concerning this clone itself: A read error may produce the germline difference seen at one junction end. This chain connects TRBV19 to TRBJ1-2; D perhaps matches TRBD1 (6 bases). Germline assignment: CDR1 LNHDA and CDR2 SQIVND (reference sequence). This CDR3 spans 14 amino acids. The CDR3 here is CASSIYAGGGFGAF. The CDR3 DNA reads TGTGCCAGTAGTATCTACGCTGGGGGCGGTTTTGGCGCCTTC.

V is TRBV7-2 and J is TRBJ2-2; D may be TRBD2 (6 bases). Trimming shortened V by 0 bases and J by 5 bases, and 16 bases separated the two germline ends. The CDR3 consists of 17 residues. CDR1 is SGHTA, CDR2 FQGNSA, per germline. The CDR3 region is CASSLAGRTSPTGELFF. CDR3 nucleotide sequence: TGTGCCAGCAGCTTAGCTGGGCGAACTAGCCCGACCGGGGAGCTGTTTTTT. Full variable domain (rest looked up from reference TRBV7-2 and TRBJ2-2): GAGVSQSPSNKVTEKGKDVELRCDPISGHTALYWYRQSLGQGLEFLIYFQGNSAPDKSGLPSDRFSAERTGGSVSTLTIQRTQQEDSAVYLCASSLAGRTSPTGELFFGEGSRLTVL.

With respect to this clone: Additional DNA sequences in this sample encode the identical CDR3. J is TRBJ1-1 and V is TRBV6-5, with a weak D call TRBD1 (5 bases). CDR1 is MNHEY and CDR2 is SVGAGI in the germline V gene. The V end was cut by 6 bases, the J end by 1 base, with 9 bases between. The CDR3 is 13 residues long. The CDR3 here is CASSYGQNTEAFF. The CDR3, as DNA: TGTGCCAGCAGCTACGGACAGAACACTGAAGCTTTCTTT.

This rearrangement joins TRBV10-3 to TRBJ1-1; possibly TRBD1 for D (5 bases). V was pared by 9 bases and J by 4 bases, with 15 bases between. This CDR3 has 13 residues. Germline-derived CDR1 and CDR2 are ENHRY and SYGVKD. CDR3 coding DNA: TGTGCCATTGGGGAGGGGTTTGGCACTGAAGCTTTCTTT. It translates to CAIGEGFGTEAFF.

CDR3 region: CASSFLETQYF. The CDR3 DNA sequence: TGTGCCAGCAGCTTCCTCGAGACCCAGTACTTC. The chain carries TRBV5-6 and TRBJ2-5, with D unresolved. The V end lost 2 bases, the J end lost 5 bases, and 4 bases lay between the germline ends. Germline CDR1 reads SGHDT; CDR2 reads YYEEEE. This CDR3 has 11 residues.

This chain connects TRBV5-1 to TRBJ1-6; weak D call: TRBD1 (6 bases). V dropped 0 bases and J dropped 5 bases, with 15 bases sitting between them. CDR1 and CDR2 (germline): SGHRS, YFSETQ. The CDR3 extends over 17 amino acids. The CDR3 DNA sequence: TGCGCCAGCAGCTTGGCGCCACAGGGCGCTGATAATTCACCCCTCCACTTT. Translated, it gives CASSLAPQGADNSPLHF. Drawing the rest from reference TRBV5-1 and TRBJ1-6, the complete variable domain is KAGVTQTPRYLIKTRGQQVTLSCSPISGHRSVSWYQQTPGQGLQFLFEYFSETQRNKGNFPGRFSGRQFSNSRSEMNVSTLELGDSALYLCASSLAPQGADNSPLHFGNGTRLTVT.

The CDR3 sequence: CASGLPRDSYGYTF. In DNA, the CDR3 is TGTGCTAGTGGTTTGCCCCGGGACAGCTATGGCTACACCTTC. The chain carries TRBV12-5 and TRBJ1-2; 7 nucleotides agree with TRBD1. Trimming at V came to 2 bases and at J to 4 bases, leaving 4 bases not matched to a gene. Germline V gene sequence: CDR1 LGHNT, CDR2 FRNRAP. CDR3 length: 14 amino acids.

The chain carries TRBV27 and TRBJ2-7; maybe TRBD1 (5 bases). The V gene's germline CDR1 is MNHEY and CDR2 SMNVEV (reference sequence). The ends were cut back, 3 bases at V and 4 bases at J, with 10 bases in the middle. CDR3 length equals 13 residues. This CDR3 reads CASSLTERYEQYF. The CDR3 coding sequence is TGTGCCAGCAGTTTGACAGAGCGATACGAGCAGTACTTC.

This chain links TRBV6-5 with TRBJ2-3, with 7 nucleotides matching TRBD1. Germline trimming cut 6 bases from V and 4 bases from J; bases unmatched to any gene: 7. Germline-derived CDR1 and CDR2 are MNHEY and SVGAGI. The CDR3 runs 14 residues. The chain's CDR3 is CASRPTGNADTQYF. Here the CDR3 DNA reads TGTGCCAGCAGACCGACAGGGAACGCAGATACGCAGTATTTT.

Regarding this clone: Additional DNA sequences in this sample encode the identical CDR3. The chain employs TRBV18 and TRBJ2-2; 9 bases are a match to TRBD1. V shed 3 bases and J 1 base; nucleotides not matched to a gene: 0. The CDR3 sequence is 15 residues long. Looked up from germline, CDR1 is KGHSH and CDR2 is LQKENI. CDR3: CASSPGQGNTGELFF. CDR3 coding DNA: TGTGCCAGCTCACCGGGACAGGGGAACACCGGGGAGCTGTTTTTT.

This chain uses TRBV27 with TRBJ2-3; tentative D call: TRBD2 (5 bases). This CDR3 spans 16 amino acids. The V end lost 1 base, the J end lost 8 bases, and 19 bases lay between the germline ends. Germline V gene data show CDR1 as MNHEY and CDR2 as SMNVEV (reference sequence). For the CDR3, the DNA is TGTGCCAGCAGTTTATTGGGAGACACGAGTCTCGCTACGCAGTATTTT. It translates to CASSLLGDTSLATQYF.